The 22 T cell receptor beta chains given below trace back to one sample, sequenced in a study of control samples from healthy donors and cancer patients. Clones were read by immunoSEQ multiplex PCR, and TCRdb kept only the in-frame ones, dropping some. The repertoire holds tens of thousands of clones, with about 90% as singletons. What was sequenced was blood. These receptors were taken from a woman aged 45-60 years in good health.

The chain joins TRBV15 to TRBJ1-2; 7 bases are a match to TRBD1. The germline CDR1 and CDR2 sequences are LNHNV and YYDKDF (reference sequence). Trimming at V came to 6 bases and at J to 4 bases, leaving 8 bases not matched to a gene. CDR3 size: 14 residues. The CDR3 DNA reads TGTGCCACCAGGCCGACAGGGATCCGCTATGGCTACACCTTC. Translating gives CATRPTGIRYGYTF. The variable domain in full, with the rest retrieved from reference TRBV15 and TRBJ1-2, is DAMVIQNPRYQVTQFGKPVTLSCSQTLNHNVMYWYQQKSSQAPKLLFHYYDKDFNNEADTPDNFQSRRPNTSFCFLDIRSPGLGDTAMYLCATRPTGIRYGYTFGSGTRLTVV.

The chain joins TRBV10-2 to TRBJ2-1, with D hard to call. V dropped 0 bases and J dropped 9 bases, with 15 bases sitting between them. The CDR3 totals 15 residues. Germline-derived CDR1 and CDR2 are WSHSY and SAAADI. The CDR3 DNA sequence: TGCGCCAGCAGTGAGTCGAGGCGGCTCCTGCTTGAGCAGTTCTTC. Residues: CASSESRRLLLEQFF.

The chain has TRBV10-3 and TRBJ1-4; 8 bases are shared with TRBD1. The CDR3 consists of 13 residues. The V segment lost 10 bases and the J segment 4 bases; nucleotides outside the gene matches: 5. The germline CDR1 and CDR2 sequences are ENHRY and SYGVKD. CDR3 bases: TGTGCCACCGGACAGGGCGTTAATGAAAAACTGTTTTTT. It specifies CATGQGVNEKLFF.

The rearrangement links TRBV6-4 to TRBJ2-2; 8 bases are a match to TRBD1. Trimming removed 6 bases from V and 5 bases from J; junction bases left unmatched: 8. The germline gives CDR1 MRHNA, CDR2 SNTAGT. The CDR3 loop spans 15 amino acids. The CDR3 DNA reads as TGTGCCAGCAGGAGGGGACAGGATGGGACCGGGGAGCTGTTTTTT. Protein sequence: CASRRGQDGTGELFF.

The chain recombines TRBV5-1 with TRBJ2-4, with a weak D call TRBD1 (6 bases). The CDR3 loop spans 13 amino acids. Germline CDR1 is SGHRS and CDR2 is YFSETQ. The V and J ends lost 4 bases and 7 bases respectively, with 12 bases between them. CDR3 protein: CASSHPGENIQYF. CDR3 sequence (DNA): TGCGCCAGCAGCCATCCAGGGGAGAACATTCAGTACTTC.

This sequence joins TRBV3-1 (or the pseudogene TRBV3-2) and TRBJ2-3; TRBD2 might be the D (6 bases). The CDR3 spans 15 residues. The V gene's germline CDR1 is LGHDT and CDR2 YNNKEL (reference sequence). Between the trimmed V and J ends, which lost 4 bases and 0 bases, there was a span of 11 bases. The CDR3 here is CASSPSVRSTDTQYF. CDR3 DNA: TGTGCCAGCAGCCCTAGCGTCAGGAGCACAGATACGCAGTATTTT.

The gene calls are TRBV30 and TRBJ2-6; D gene ambiguous. The CDR3 covers 17 residues. Germline V gives CDR1 GTSNPN, CDR2 SVGIG (reference sequence). Trimming stripped 4 bases from V and 2 bases from J, with 18 bases between. CDR3 loop: CAWTLVRTTAGANVLTF. CDR3 bases: TGTGCCTGGACTCTGGTACGGACGACCGCTGGGGCCAACGTCCTGACTTTC.

The chain employs TRBV5-1 and TRBJ1-1; a possible D gene is TRBD1 (5 bases). The CDR3 contains 14 residues. The V end lost 4 bases, the J end lost 1 base, and 11 bases lay between the germline ends. Germline CDR1 is SGHRS and CDR2 is YFSETQ. The CDR3 DNA is TGCGCCAGCAGCGGGGCGGTTAGGAACACTGAAGCTTTCTTT. As protein: CASSGAVRNTEAFF.

The V and J genes are TRBV11-2 and TRBJ2-2, with 12 bases matching TRBD2. CDR3 length equals 17 residues. CDR1 is SGHAT, CDR2 FQNNGV, per germline. The V segment lost 5 bases and the J segment 0 bases; nucleotides outside the gene matches: 4. In DNA form, the CDR3 reads TGTGCCAGCAGCCCGACTAGCGGGAGCTCGAACACCGGGGAGCTGTTTTTT. This translates into CASSPTSGSSNTGELFF.

This clone was found once. This chain uses TRBV7-9 with TRBJ2-3, with a possible D match to TRBD2 (5 bases). The germline V gene has CDR1 SEHNR and CDR2 FQNEAQ (reference sequence). The CDR3 extends over 14 amino acids. Trimming removed 1 base from V and 3 bases from J, with 8 bases in between. The DNA of the CDR3 is TGTGCCAGCAGCTTAGGGGGAGTAACAGATACGCAGTATTTT. It is translated as CASSLGGVTDTQYF.

The V and J genes are TRBV3-1 (or the pseudogene TRBV3-2) and TRBJ2-2; D gene unclear. The V gene's germline CDR1 is LGHDT and CDR2 YNNKEL (reference sequence). Trimming stripped 2 bases from V and 7 bases from J, with 11 bases between. This CDR3 has 14 residues. The CDR3 is CASSQRVLDGELFF. CDR3 nucleotide sequence: TGTGCCAGCAGCCAAAGGGTACTGGACGGGGAGCTGTTTTTT.

The genes are TRBV7-3 and TRBJ1-1, with D possibly TRBD1 on 6 matching bases. The V end was cut by 5 bases, the J end by 3 bases, with 13 bases between. The germline gives CDR1 SGHTA, CDR2 FQGTGA. The CDR3 has 14 amino acids. CDR3 DNA: TGTGCCAGCAGCCCACAGGGACGAGACACTGAAGCTTTCTTT. Its translation is CASSPQGRDTEAFF.

J is TRBJ1-1 and V is TRBV7-2, with D unresolved. V lost 5 bases, J lost 3 bases, and 13 bases lay in between. CDR1 is SGHTA and CDR2 is FQGNSA in the germline V gene. CDR3 length: 14 residues. CDR3 sequence: CASSPLSTHTEAFF. For the CDR3, the DNA is TGTGCCAGCAGCCCCCTCTCCACCCACACTGAAGCTTTCTTT. Full variable domain (missing parts from reference TRBV7-2 and TRBJ1-1): GAGVSQSPSNKVTEKGKDVELRCDPISGHTALYWYRQSLGQGLEFLIYFQGNSAPDKSGLPSDRFSAERTGGSVSTLTIQRTQQEDSAVYLCASSPLSTHTEAFFGQGTRLTVV.

V usage is TRBV5-4 and J usage is TRBJ2-3; D tentatively reads TRBD1 or TRBD2 (6 bases each). Germline lookup yields CDR1 SGHNT and CDR2 YYREEE (reference sequence). CDR3 length equals 16 residues. V was clipped by 0 bases and J by 5 bases, with 16 bases between them. The CDR3 reads CASSLASGASRDTQYF. CDR3 bases: TGTGCCAGCAGCTTGGCATCGGGGGCCAGTCGAGATACGCAGTATTTT.

This clone rates as medium-sized. The chain combines TRBV5-4 with TRBJ2-7, with TRBD2 as a possible D gene (6 bases). CDR1 is SGHNT and CDR2 is YYREEE in the germline V gene (reference sequence). Trimming cost V 0 bases and J 5 bases, with 18 bases left between them. This CDR3 comprises 16 residues. In nucleotides, the CDR3 is TGTGCCAGCAGCTTGGCCCGAAGTAGCGGCCGGGACGAGCAGTACTTC. Translating gives CASSLARSSGRDEQYF.

The genes are TRBV4-1 and TRBJ1-5; perhaps TRBD1 as D (5 bases). Germline V gives CDR1 MGHRA, CDR2 YSYEKL. The CDR3 is 16 amino acids. With 0 bases removed from V and 2 bases from J, the gap between germline ends came to 11 bases. In DNA form, the CDR3 reads TGCGCCAGCAGCCAAGATAAAGGGGCGGGCAATCAGCCCCAGCATTTT. As protein: CASSQDKGAGNQPQHF.

V usage is TRBV7-9 and J usage is TRBJ2-5, with 8 bases identical to TRBD1. The CDR3 runs 13 residues. J gave up 7 bases and V 5 bases, and 6 bases lay outside the gene matches. Germline lookup yields CDR1 SEHNR and CDR2 FQNEAQ (reference sequence). The CDR3 region has the DNA TGTGCCAGCAGCCCAGGGGGCGCGGGGACCCAGTACTTC. As protein: CASSPGGAGTQYF.

V and J are TRBV4-1 and TRBJ1-1, with TRBD1 matching over 9 bases. Germline V gives CDR1 MGHRA, CDR2 YSYEKL. V trimming: 1 base; J trimming: 1 base; junction bases outside the gene matches: 13. The CDR3 contains 19 residues. CDR3 coding DNA: TGCGCCAGCAGCCAAGGAGACGGACAGGGGCCGTTCTCGAACACTGAAGCTTTCTTT. Residues: CASSQGDGQGPFSNTEAFF.

The chain uses TRBV10-3 and TRBJ1-1; D may be TRBD1 (5 bases). In germline, CDR1 is ENHRY, CDR2 SYGVKD. V was clipped by 8 bases and J by 1 base, with 11 bases between them. There are 13 residues in the CDR3. The CDR3 DNA follows: TGTGCCATCTCTCCAGGGACGAACACTGAAGCTTTCTTT. Amino acids: CAISPGTNTEAFF.

Turning to this clone: This specimen includes other DNA sequences encoding the same CDR3. The genes are TRBV29-1 and TRBJ2-3; D remains unclear. This CDR3 contains 12 residues. V was pared by 1 base and J by 1 base, with 3 bases between. CDR1 is SQVTM and CDR2 is ANQGSEA in the germline V gene. This CDR3 is CSVEVGTDTQYF. The CDR3 DNA reads TGCAGCGTTGAAGTGGGCACAGATACGCAGTATTTT.

The chain carries TRBV18 and TRBJ1-2, with TRBD1 identical over 8 bases. There are 13 residues in the CDR3. Germline trimming cut 6 bases from V and 6 bases from J; bases unmatched to any gene: 6. The germline V gene has CDR1 KGHSH and CDR2 LQKENI. The CDR3 here is CASSATGGNGYTF. DNA for the CDR3: TGTGCCAGCTCGGCAACAGGGGGTAATGGCTACACCTTC.

The chain links TRBV3-1 (or the pseudogene TRBV3-2) to TRBJ2-7; 8 nucleotides line up with TRBD2. This CDR3 region has 13 residues. The V gene's germline CDR1 is LGHDT and CDR2 YNNKEL (reference sequence). Trimming took 1 base from V and 6 from J; bases not matched to a gene: 2. CDR3 sequence (DNA): TGTGCCAGCAGCCAAGGCGGGAGGAGCGAGCAGTACTTC. This gives the protein CASSQGGRSEQYF.